These T cell receptor beta chains were read from a single sample in a study of post-analysis software for immune sequencing data. Each CDR3 protein gets one entry after TCRdb re-called the PCR reads with MiXCR. The sample holds approximately 730,000 distinct CDR3 sequences, about 27% seen once. Sample: blood. Every receptor here comes from a girl between 5 and 17 years old with multiple sclerosis. CDR3s include the opening cysteine and the closing phenylalanine or tryptophan. The D gene is left open where the match is weak. Not all rows give a size; the values are once, few, many and, for expanded clones, a class.

D gene	V gene	clone size	J gene	CDR3 protein	CDR3 DNA
-	TRBV12-3/TRBV12-4	-	TRBJ2-1	CASSLWMTGNEQFF	TGTGCCAGCAGTTTATGGATGACAGGCAATGAGCAGTTCTTC
TRBD1	TRBV29-1	-	TRBJ1-1	CSVDPGTGNRRTEAFF	TGCAGCGTTGACCCAGGGACAGGGAATAGGCGCACTGAAGCTTTCTTT
TRBD1	TRBV20-1	few	TRBJ1-2	CSAMTGGGYGYTF	TGCAGTGCTATGACAGGGGGAGGCTATGGCTACACCTTC
-	TRBV5-1	-	TRBJ2-5	CASSFTDGQETQYF	TGCGCCAGCAGCTTTACGGACGGGCAAGAGACCCAGTACTTC
TRBD1	TRBV9	once	TRBJ1-4	CASSERQGARNEKLFF	TGTGCCAGCAGCGAACGACAGGGGGCTAGGAATGAAAAACTGTTTTTT
-	TRBV24-1	few	TRBJ1-1	CATRLGAEAFF	TGTGCCACCAGACTTGGGGCTGAAGCTTTCTTT
TRBD2	TRBV19	-	TRBJ2-1	CASSIPSGSYNEQFF	TGTGCCAGTAGTATCCCTAGCGGGAGTTACAATGAGCAGTTCTTC
TRBD1	TRBV7-9	few	TRBJ2-7	CASSDKHRDRNYEQYF	TGTGCCAGCAGCGACAAGCACCGGGACAGAAACTACGAGCAGTACTTC
-	TRBV7-2	-	TRBJ2-7	CASSRGRTASYEQYF	TGTGCCAGCAGCCGGGGTCGGACAGCCTCCTACGAGCAGTACTTC
TRBD1	TRBV27	-	TRBJ1-1	CASSWRGQNTKAFF	TGTGCCAGCAGTTGGAGGGGACAGAACACTAAAGCTTTCTTT
-	TRBV12-3/TRBV12-4	-	TRBJ2-3	CASSLGLITDAQYF	TGTGCCAGCAGTCTTGGACTGATAACAGATGCGCAGTATTTT
-	TRBV29-1	few	TRBJ1-2	CSALMQAMVYYGYTF	TGCAGCGCCCTAATGCAAGCCATGGTGTACTATGGCTACACCTTC
-	TRBV9	-	TRBJ1-6	CASSVGEDSPLHF	TGTGCCAGCAGCGTAGGGGAAGATTCACCCCTCCACTTT
TRBD1	TRBV10-3	many	TRBJ2-3	CAISEEGTGTATDTQYF	TGTGCCATCAGTGAGGAGGGGACAGGGACGGCGACAGATACGCAGTATTTT
TRBD1	TRBV2	once	TRBJ1-1	CARDRETEAFF	TGTGCCAGAGACAGGGAGACTGAAGCTTTCTTT
TRBD2	TRBV12-3/TRBV12-4	-	TRBJ2-3	CASSLVREWSTDTQYF	TGTGCCAGCAGTTTAGTGCGGGAGTGGAGCACAGATACGCAGTATTTT
-	TRBV12-3/TRBV12-4	-	TRBJ1-5	CASSPSGIDNQPQHF	TGTGCCAGCAGTCCATCGGGCATCGACAATCAGCCCCAGCATTTT
TRBD2	TRBV6-6	-	TRBJ2-5	CASSRKTSGADETQYF	TGTGCCAGCAGTCGGAAGACTAGCGGGGCGGATGAGACCCAGTACTTC
TRBD2	TRBV7-2	few	TRBJ2-5	CASSTHSGGAGETQYF	TGTGCCAGCAGTACACATAGCGGGGGGGCAGGAGAGACCCAGTACTTC
-	TRBV2	few	TRBJ2-3	CASGYSTDTQYF	TGTGCCAGCGGCTACAGCACAGATACGCAGTATTTT
-	TRBV15	-	TRBJ2-7	CATSRGTGRTYGQYF	TGTGCCACCAGCAGAGGAACAGGGCGGACCTACGGGCAGTACTTC
TRBD1	TRBV7-2	-	TRBJ1-5	CASRPGQGWNQPQHF	TGTGCCAGCAGACCCGGACAGGGATGGAATCAGCCCCAGCATTTT
TRBD1	TRBV28	-	TRBJ2-3	CASSLNRGRVDTQYF	TGTGCCAGCAGTCTCAACAGGGGGCGAGTGGATACGCAGTATTTT
-	TRBV7-9	-	TRBJ1-6	CASGRYRNSPLHF	TGTGCTAGCGGTCGGTACCGAAATTCACCCCTCCACTTT
-	TRBV11-2	few	TRBJ2-1	CASSLGLRTVGRYNEQFF	TGTGCCAGCAGCTTAGGCCTCCGGACTGTCGGACGCTACAATGAGCAGTTCTTC
-	TRBV12-5	-	TRBJ2-3	CASGSQTGSSTDTQYF	TGTGCTAGTGGTTCTCAGACAGGTTCTAGCACAGATACGCAGTATTTT
-	TRBV28	few	TRBJ1-4	CASGSHWANEKLFF	TGTGCCAGCGGGTCTCATTGGGCTAATGAAAAACTGTTTTTT
-	TRBV12-3/TRBV12-4	-	TRBJ1-1	CASRQLRQSTEAFF	TGTGCCAGCAGACAATTACGACAGAGCACTGAAGCTTTCTTT
-	TRBV5-6	few	TRBJ2-5	CASSQWTEETQYF	TGTGCCAGCAGCCAATGGACAGAAGAGACCCAGTACTTC
-	TRBV6-1	few	TRBJ1-5	CASSERDGYNQPQHF	TGTGCCAGCAGTGAAAGGGACGGCTACAATCAGCCCCAGCATTTT
TRBD1	TRBV7-2	-	TRBJ2-5	CASSPTTYRGAVETQYF	TGTGCCAGCAGCCCAACTACGTACAGGGGGGCGGTAGAGACCCAGTACTTC
-	TRBV5-1	-	TRBJ2-1	CASSLNGGSYNEQFF	TGCGCCAGCAGCTTGAACGGGGGTTCCTACAATGAGCAGTTCTTC
TRBD1	TRBV5-1	-	TRBJ1-4	CASSFGDRENEKLFF	TGCGCCAGCAGCTTCGGGGACAGGGAGAATGAAAAACTGTTTTTT
-	TRBV7-2	-	TRBJ2-3	CASSLSQRTDTQYF	TGTGCCAGCAGCTTATCTCAAAGGACAGATACGCAGTATTTT
TRBD1	TRBV7-9	-	TRBJ2-7	CASSLVAGQGDEQYF	TGTGCCAGCAGCTTAGTAGCAGGACAGGGGGACGAGCAGTACTTC
TRBD2	TRBV20-1	-	TRBJ2-7	CSAQREGFYEQYF	TGCAGTGCTCAGCGGGAGGGTTTCTACGAGCAGTACTTC
-	TRBV5-1	-	TRBJ2-3	CASSLQPGRRTDAQYF	TGCGCCAGCAGCTTACAACCGGGACGGCGCACAGATGCGCAGTATTTT
-	TRBV6-1	-	TRBJ2-7	CASSEEDSYEQYF	TGTGCCAGCAGTGAAGAAGACTCCTACGAGCAGTACTTC
TRBD1	TRBV6-6	few	TRBJ1-1	CASSYPGQRNTEAFF	TGTGCCAGCAGTTACCCGGGACAGCGCAACACTGAAGCTTTCTTT
TRBD2	TRBV6-2/TRBV6-3	many	TRBJ2-3	CASSQGLADTDTQYF	TGTGCCAGCAGCCAGGGACTAGCGGACACAGATACGCAGTATTTT
-	TRBV7-9	few	TRBJ1-2	CASSLGRTNYGYTF	TGTGCCAGCAGCTTGGGACGCACTAACTATGGCTACACCTTC
-	TRBV4-1	few	TRBJ2-3	CASSQIPGGRTDTQYF	TGCGCCAGCAGCCAAATTCCAGGGGGGCGGACAGATACGCAGTATTTT
TRBD2	TRBV24-1	-	TRBJ2-1	CATSDGGRAGAYNEQFF	TGTGCCACCAGTGATGGCGGCCGCGCGGGGGCCTACAATGAGCAGTTCTTC
-	TRBV7-2	few	TRBJ1-2	CASSLGRTPNYGYTF	TGTGCCAGCAGCTTAGGGAGGACACCTAACTATGGCTACACCTTC
-	TRBV4-1	few	TRBJ1-6	CASSFGGDGRNSPLHF	TGCGCCAGCAGCTTTGGGGGGGACGGCCGAAATTCACCCCTCCACTTT
TRBD2	TRBV5-1	many	TRBJ2-1	CASSWGRDEQFF	TGCGCCAGCAGCTGGGGGAGGGATGAGCAGTTCTTC
-	TRBV6-5	many	TRBJ2-3	CASSYSTGSTDTQYF	TGTGCCAGCAGTTACTCGACAGGAAGCACAGATACGCAGTATTTT
-	TRBV3-1	-	TRBJ2-1	CASSQVIYEQFF	TGTGCCAGCAGCCAAGTGATCTATGAGCAGTTCTTC
TRBD1	TRBV3-1	few	TRBJ1-2	CASSSQPGTGYSYTF	TGTGCCAGCAGCTCCCAGCCCGGGACAGGCTACAGCTACACCTTC
-	TRBV9	-	TRBJ2-5	CASSSSGLPQETQYF	TGTGCCAGCAGCAGTTCTGGGTTACCACAAGAGACCCAGTACTTC